This is a list of T cell receptor beta chains from one sample in a study of beta chain features in type 1 diabetes. Assay used: immunoSEQ multiplex PCR; TCRdb lists only in-frame clones, some missing. This repertoire shows about 410,000 clones, around 14% found once; its top ten account for around 0.035%. The sequenced material came from naive CD4+ T cells from blood. The receptors stem from a young man in good health. Each CDR3 is given with its conserved first and last residue. The order of the fields is CDR3 length, clone size, J gene, D gene, V gene, CDR3 DNA, CDR3 protein. D genes are given only for firm matches. Only some rows state a clone size, as once, few, many or a class for expanded clones.

CDR3 length: 13
clone size: -
J gene: TRBJ2-3
D gene: -
V gene: TRBV6-5
CDR3 DNA: TGTGCCAGCAGGTCCAACAGGGCCGATACGCAGTATTTT
CDR3 protein: CASRSNRADTQYF

CDR3 length: 15
clone size: -
J gene: TRBJ2-3
D gene: -
V gene: TRBV29-1
CDR3 DNA: TGCAGCGCCGCAGGGGCAGTCTCTGGCACAGATACGCAGTATTTT
CDR3 protein: CSAAGAVSGTDTQYF

CDR3 length: 12
clone size: few
J gene: TRBJ2-1
D gene: -
V gene: TRBV13
CDR3 DNA: TGTGCCAGCAGCTTATTTAAGGGTGAGCAGTTCTTC
CDR3 protein: CASSLFKGEQFF

CDR3 length: 14
clone size: few
J gene: TRBJ2-3
D gene: TRBD1
V gene: TRBV7-9
CDR3 DNA: TGTGCCAGCAGCGTGGGACAGCTCACAGATACGCAGTATTTT
CDR3 protein: CASSVGQLTDTQYF

CDR3 length: 15
clone size: -
J gene: TRBJ1-1
D gene: -
V gene: TRBV19
CDR3 DNA: TGTGCCAGTAGTATAAACGGACAGTACTGGGGTGAAGCTTTCTTT
CDR3 protein: CASSINGQYWGEAFF

CDR3 length: 16
clone size: -
J gene: TRBJ2-1
D gene: -
V gene: TRBV15
CDR3 DNA: TGTGCCACCAGCAGATCCCCTGGAGGGTCCTACAATGAGCAGTTCTTC
CDR3 protein: CATSRSPGGSYNEQFF

CDR3 length: 16
clone size: -
J gene: TRBJ2-4
D gene: -
V gene: TRBV5-1
CDR3 DNA: TGCGCCAGCAGCTTACAGGCCGAACTAGCCAAAAACATTCAGTACTTC
CDR3 protein: CASSLQAELAKNIQYF

CDR3 length: 17
clone size: -
J gene: TRBJ1-1
D gene: -
V gene: TRBV15
CDR3 DNA: TGTGCCACCAGCAGAGTCGGCGGTTATGGGTTGAACACTGAAGCTTTCTTT
CDR3 protein: CATSRVGGYGLNTEAFF

CDR3 length: 17
clone size: -
J gene: TRBJ2-7
D gene: TRBD1
V gene: TRBV18
CDR3 DNA: TGTGCCAGCTCACCACTGACAGGGGGTTTAGTATCCTACGAGCAGTACTTC
CDR3 protein: CASSPLTGGLVSYEQYF

CDR3 length: 14
clone size: -
J gene: TRBJ2-5
D gene: -
V gene: TRBV4-3
CDR3 DNA: TGCGCCAGCAGCCAAGCCCACTATCAAGAGACCCAGTACTTC
CDR3 protein: CASSQAHYQETQYF

CDR3 length: 16
clone size: -
J gene: TRBJ2-1
D gene: -
V gene: TRBV9
CDR3 DNA: TGTGCCAGCAGCGTAGATCCCCGGGGCGACTACAATGAGCAGTTCTTC
CDR3 protein: CASSVDPRGDYNEQFF

CDR3 length: 16
clone size: few
J gene: TRBJ2-3
D gene: TRBD1
V gene: TRBV28
CDR3 DNA: TGTGCCAGCAGTTCAGGGGGACAGGGGTACACAGATACGCAGTATTTT
CDR3 protein: CASSSGGQGYTDTQYF

CDR3 length: 15
clone size: -
J gene: TRBJ2-2
D gene: -
V gene: TRBV2
CDR3 DNA: TGTGCCAGCAGTGAATCCGTCCTGGGGGGCGGGGAGCTGTTTTTT
CDR3 protein: CASSESVLGGGELFF

CDR3 length: 18
clone size: few
J gene: TRBJ2-1
D gene: -
V gene: TRBV21-1
CDR3 DNA: TGTGCCAGCAGCTATTCGGGGGGATGGGACGGAGGATACAATGAGCAGTTCTTC
CDR3 protein: CASSYSGGWDGGYNEQFF

CDR3 length: 13
clone size: few
J gene: TRBJ2-3
D gene: -
V gene: TRBV5-4
CDR3 DNA: TGTGCCAGCAGCTTGAGGAGGACAGATACGCAGTATTTT
CDR3 protein: CASSLRRTDTQYF

CDR3 length: 12
clone size: -
J gene: TRBJ1-2
D gene: -
V gene: TRBV2
CDR3 DNA: TGTGCCAGCGGCAGGGGAGGCTATGGCTACACCTTC
CDR3 protein: CASGRGGYGYTF

CDR3 length: 15
clone size: -
J gene: TRBJ2-1
D gene: -
V gene: TRBV7-8
CDR3 DNA: TGTGCCAGCAGCTTATTAGGCAGCGCATACAATGAGCAGTTCTTC
CDR3 protein: CASSLLGSAYNEQFF

CDR3 length: 12
clone size: -
J gene: TRBJ1-1
D gene: -
V gene: TRBV29-1
CDR3 DNA: TGCAGCGTTCAGTTCCCGGGCACTGAAGCTTTCTTT
CDR3 protein: CSVQFPGTEAFF

CDR3 length: 18
clone size: -
J gene: TRBJ2-1
D gene: TRBD2
V gene: TRBV5-1
CDR3 DNA: TGCGCCAGCACACGACTAGCGGGAGGGCGGAACTCCTACAATGAGCAGTTCTTC
CDR3 protein: CASTRLAGGRNSYNEQFF

CDR3 length: 13
clone size: few
J gene: TRBJ2-3
D gene: -
V gene: TRBV6-5
CDR3 DNA: TGTGCCAGCAGTCCTAGCCTCGTAGATACGCAGTATTTT
CDR3 protein: CASSPSLVDTQYF

CDR3 length: 15
clone size: -
J gene: TRBJ1-2
D gene: -
V gene: TRBV4-3
CDR3 DNA: TGCGCCAGCAGCCAGACCCTCGGGGGGGACTATGGCTACACCTTC
CDR3 protein: CASSQTLGGDYGYTF

CDR3 length: 13
clone size: few
J gene: TRBJ1-2
D gene: -
V gene: TRBV6-6
CDR3 DNA: TGTGCCAGCAGTTACTTGCCGGACGCTGGCTACACCTTC
CDR3 protein: CASSYLPDAGYTF

CDR3 length: 14
clone size: few
J gene: TRBJ1-3
D gene: -
V gene: TRBV7-2
CDR3 DNA: TGTGCCAGCAGCTTATGGAATTCTGGAAACACCATATATTTT
CDR3 protein: CASSLWNSGNTIYF

CDR3 length: 13
clone size: -
J gene: TRBJ1-5
D gene: -
V gene: TRBV15
CDR3 DNA: TGTGCCACCAGCACCTCGTTCCGGCAGCCCCAGCATTTT
CDR3 protein: CATSTSFRQPQHF

CDR3 length: 14
clone size: -
J gene: TRBJ2-5
D gene: TRBD1
V gene: TRBV11-2
CDR3 DNA: TGTGCCAGCAGCTTAAACAGGGGCCAAGAGACCCAGTACTTC
CDR3 protein: CASSLNRGQETQYF